The 18 T cell receptor beta chains given below trace back to one sample, sequenced in a study of human T cells and chemical hapten exposure (dated by TCRdb to the early 2020s). In the paper's terms, the time point label means: patch test 1, 2 weeks after DPC sensitization. What the treatment or condition label conveys for this sample: therapeutic diphenylcyclopropenone sensitization with weekly scalp DPC. Library construction relied on RACE. Sequencer: NextSeq 500. TCRdb's own reprocessing of the public reads used fastp at Q25 and MiXCR and kept productive beta chains. Every CDR3 protein is listed once, alongside the most common genes and DNA of its rows. This sample gives under 65,000 distinct CDR3 sequences in total; less than 10% of them show up just once. In total, the top ten clones hold less than 5% of the sample. The input for sequencing was whole blood, taken in connection with sensitization to the hapten diphenylcyclopropenone (DPC). These TCRs come from a woman aged 50 to 60 with alopecia areata. Some clones in this sample may be carry-over from other donors' samples.

This clonotype was detected ten times or more. The V gene is TRBV7-2, the J gene TRBJ2-1, with TRBD2 matching over 7 bases. This CDR3 is built from 15 residues. CDR1 and CDR2 (germline): SGHTA, FQGNSA. The trim removed 3 bases at V and 8 bases at J, leaving 10 bases unmatched. The CDR3 DNA follows: TGTGCCAGCAGCTTCGAGCGGGATAGTGTACATGAGCAGTTCTTC. This codes for CASSFERDSVHEQFF.

This clonotype was found many times. CDR3 in DNA: TGTGCCAGCAGCCTGAGGGGTTTAACGGCTTTCTTT. Translated: CASSLRGLTAFF. The chain has TRBV28 and TRBJ1-1; perhaps TRBD1 as D (5 bases). V gave up 6 bases and J gave up 11 bases, with 16 bases separating them. The CDR3 covers 12 residues. Germline V gene lookup returns CDR1 MDHEN and CDR2 SYDVKM.

This clonotype turned up a few times. At one boundary the junction diverges from the germline segment, which might be a read error. The chain has TRBV9 and TRBJ2-2; possible D gene TRBD1, 5 bases. Germline V gene lookup returns CDR1 SGDLS and CDR2 YYNGEE. CDR3 length: 18 residues. Written as DNA, the CDR3 is TGTGCCAGCAGCCTAAGCGAAGGGCCAGGGCTGAACTCCGGGGAGCTGTTTTTT. Its translation: CASSLSEGPGLNSGELFF.

V gene TRBV28 combines with J gene TRBJ1-1; D is unclear. V shed 6 bases and J shed 7 bases, with 18 bases lying between them. This CDR3 is built from 14 residues. Germline values: CDR1 MDHEN, CDR2 SYDVKM. The CDR3 coding sequence is TGTGCCAGCAGCTCATTTGGAGGGTCGAGTGAAGCTTTCTTT. Protein sequence: CASSSFGGSSEAFF. The complete variable domain, with remaining parts taken from reference TRBV28 and TRBJ1-1, reads DVKVTQSSRYLVKRTGEKVFLECVQDMDHENMFWYRQDPGLGLRLIYFSYDVKMKEKGDIPEGYSVSREKKERFSLILESASTNQTSMYLCASSSFGGSSEAFFGQGTRLTVV.

This chain uses TRBV6-6 with TRBJ2-1; TRBD1 matches at 9 bases. The CDR3 length is 15 residues. Germline CDR1 and CDR2: MNHNY and SVGAGI (reference sequence). The V and J ends lost 0 bases and 12 bases, in that order; junction bases with no gene match: 9. CDR3 nucleotide sequence: TGTGCCAGCAGTTACTCCTGGACAGGGGCCTTCGGGCAGTTCTTC. It translates to CASSYSWTGAFGQFF.

This clonotype came up many times. The V and J genes are TRBV7-2 and TRBJ1-5; no clear D. Germline assignment: CDR1 SGHTA and CDR2 FQGNSA. V lost 1 base, J lost 4 bases, and 8 bases lay in between. CDR3 length: 14 amino acids. The CDR3 loop reads CASSLGGRNQPQHF. As DNA, the CDR3 is TGTGCCAGCAGCTTAGGAGGGCGGAATCAGCCCCAGCATTTT.

This clonotype was seen repeatedly, ten times or more. The V call is TRBV4-3, the J call TRBJ2-3, with a tentative D call TRBD1 (6 bases). This CDR3 region has 14 residues. The V gene's germline CDR1 is LGHNA and CDR2 YSLEER. V lost 3 bases, J lost 0 bases, and 7 bases lay in between. The CDR3 nucleotides are TGCGCCAGCAGCCAGGGACATAGCACAGATACGCAGTATTTT. Its protein is CASSQGHSTDTQYF.

This clonotype has more than one count but fewer than ten. This chain links TRBV3-1 with TRBJ1-1; no clear D gene. The CDR3 runs to 14 residues. V was cut by 4 bases and J by 7 bases, with 16 bases left in between. Germline V lookup: CDR1 LGHDT, CDR2 YNNKEL (reference sequence). The CDR3 region has the DNA TGTGCCAGCAGCCCCAGCTCGGCAGGAGTTGAAGCTTTCTTT. As protein: CASSPSSAGVEAFF.

For this clonotype: A much larger clone lies a single base off, so this may be a read error. The chain couples TRBV5-1 to TRBJ1-1; no firm D call. Germline-derived CDR1 and CDR2 are SGHRS and YFSETQ. This CDR3 is built from 14 residues. CDR3 sequence (DNA): TGCACCAGCAGCTTGGGCCAGACGAACACTGAAGCTTTCTTT. This sequence encodes CTSSLGQTNTEAFF.

V gene TRBV13 combines with J gene TRBJ1-1, with 8 bases that match TRBD1. The CDR3 consists of 15 residues. Losses at the gene ends were 6 bases for V and 3 bases for J; bases not matched to a gene: 9. From germline, CDR1 is PRHDT and CDR2 FYEKMQ (reference sequence). The CDR3 region is CASRKAGGSHTEAFF. The CDR3 nucleotides read TGTGCCAGCAGGAAAGCAGGGGGCAGTCACACTGAAGCTTTCTTT.

Ten or more counts support this clonotype. The chain employs TRBV9 and TRBJ2-5; either TRBD1 or TRBD2 may fit D (6 bases each). CDR1 and CDR2 (germline): SGDLS, YYNGEE. The V and J ends lost 1 base and 5 bases respectively, with 15 bases between them. The CDR3 runs to 15 residues. This chain's CDR3 is CASSVRGRGGETQYF. The CDR3 bases are TGTGCCAGCAGCGTACGGGGGCGGGGAGGCGAGACCCAGTACTTC.

V is TRBV2 and J is TRBJ1-1, with 9 bases that match TRBD1. With 8 bases clipped from V and 2 bases from J, the junction kept 3 bases outside the gene matches. This CDR3 is 13 amino acids long. CDR1 and CDR2 from the germline V gene are SNHLY and FYNNEI. This CDR3 is CASGTGLNTEAFF. CDR3 DNA: TGTGCCAGCGGGACAGGGTTAAACACTGAAGCTTTCTTT.

This clonotype was counted at least ten times. The chain recombines TRBV20-1 with TRBJ2-1; D perhaps matches TRBD1 (6 bases). Germline V gene lookup returns CDR1 DFQATT and CDR2 SNEGSKA (reference sequence). V was pared by 5 bases and J by 5 bases, with 10 bases between. This CDR3 spans 12 amino acids. CDR3: CSARGQHNEQFF. The CDR3 region has the DNA TGCAGTGCTCGTGGACAGCACAATGAGCAGTTCTTC.

This sequence joins TRBV15 and TRBJ2-2; D is unresolved. Deletions cut 0 bases from V and 4 bases from J, with 9 bases between. In germline, CDR1 is LNHNV, CDR2 YYDKDF (reference sequence). CDR3 length equals 15 residues. Here the CDR3 DNA reads TGTGCCACCAGCAGAGATCGGGCGATCACCGGGGAGCTGTTTTTT. This codes for CATSRDRAITGELFF.

Ten or more counts support this clonotype. This sequence joins TRBV28 and TRBJ2-7; 8 nucleotides align to TRBD2. Germline trimming cut 7 bases from V and 3 bases from J; bases unmatched to any gene: 5. This CDR3 comprises 13 residues. Germline CDR1 MDHEN, CDR2 SYDVKM. CDR3 residues: CASTGGANYEQYF. The DNA of the CDR3 is TGTGCCAGCACGGGGGGGGCCAACTACGAGCAGTACTTC.

This clonotype came up a few times. The chain couples TRBV14 to TRBJ1-2; D gene uncertain. Trimming stripped 0 bases from V and 2 bases from J, with 10 bases between. Germline CDR1 and CDR2: SGHDN and FVKESK. The CDR3 consists of 15 residues. The CDR3 protein is CASSQDPPGNYGYTF. The CDR3, as DNA: TGTGCCAGCAGCCAAGATCCGCCCGGGAACTATGGCTACACCTTC.

This clonotype occurred many times. The rearrangement uses TRBV20-1 and TRBJ2-7, with 7 bases that match TRBD2. The ends lost 0 bases at V and 6 bases at J; junction bases unmatched: 11. The CDR3 covers 15 residues. Germline assignment: CDR1 DFQATT and CDR2 SNEGSKA (reference sequence). For the CDR3, the DNA is TGCAGTGCTAGAGATGTGGGGGGAGGGCCTTCCGAGCAGTACTTC. Amino acids: CSARDVGGGPSEQYF.

The J gene is TRBJ2-1, the V gene TRBV6-6, with 9 bases aligning to TRBD1. Germline V gene sequence: CDR1 MNHNY, CDR2 SVGAGI (reference sequence). The CDR3 runs to 14 residues. Unmatched junction bases numbered 7, after V lost 5 bases and J lost 8 bases. CDR3 protein: CASSPGTGHHEQFF. The CDR3, as DNA: TGTGCCAGCAGTCCCGGGACAGGGCACCATGAGCAGTTCTTC.